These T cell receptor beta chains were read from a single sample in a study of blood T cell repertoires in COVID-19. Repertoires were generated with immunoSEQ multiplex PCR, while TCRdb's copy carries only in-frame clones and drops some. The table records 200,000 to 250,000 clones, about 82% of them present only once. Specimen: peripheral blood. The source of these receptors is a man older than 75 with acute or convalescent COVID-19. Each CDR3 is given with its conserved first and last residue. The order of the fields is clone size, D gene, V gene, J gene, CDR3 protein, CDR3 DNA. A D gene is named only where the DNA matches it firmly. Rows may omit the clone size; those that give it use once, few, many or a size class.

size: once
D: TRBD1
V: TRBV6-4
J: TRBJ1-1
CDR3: CASSPRTGWPTEAFF
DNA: TGTGCCAGCAGTCCCAGGACAGGGTGGCCCACTGAAGCTTTCTTT

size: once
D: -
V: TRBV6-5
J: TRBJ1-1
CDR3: CASMEVSRTEAFF
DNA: TGTGCCAGCATGGAGGTCTCCCGCACTGAAGCTTTCTTT

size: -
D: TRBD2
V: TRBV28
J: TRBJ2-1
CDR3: CASSPRGLAGAYNEQFF
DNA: TGTGCCAGCAGTCCCCGCGGGCTAGCGGGAGCTTACAATGAGCAGTTCTTC

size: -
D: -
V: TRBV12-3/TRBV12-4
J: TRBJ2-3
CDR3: CASSLGTTDTQYF
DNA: TGTGCCAGCAGTTTGGGCACCACAGATACGCAGTATTTT

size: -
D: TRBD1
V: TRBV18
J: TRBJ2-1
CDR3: CASSPPPGQGASDEQFF
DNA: TGTGCCAGCTCACCGCCCCCGGGACAGGGGGCTTCGGATGAGCAGTTCTTC

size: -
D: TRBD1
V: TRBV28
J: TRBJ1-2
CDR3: CASSLSDRGYGYTF
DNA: TGTGCCAGCAGTTTATCCGACAGGGGCTATGGCTACACCTTC

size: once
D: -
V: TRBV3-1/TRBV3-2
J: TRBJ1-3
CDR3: CASSHRGTYSGNTIYF
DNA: TGTGCCAGCAGCCACCGGGGAACGTACTCTGGAAACACCATATATTTT

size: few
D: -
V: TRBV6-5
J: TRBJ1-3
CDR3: CASSYNREGPIYF
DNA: TGTGCCAGCAGTTACAACAGGGAGGGCCCCATATATTTT

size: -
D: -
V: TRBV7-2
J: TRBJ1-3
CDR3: CASSLLGRSGNTIYF
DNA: TGTGCCAGCAGCCTCCTTGGCCGATCTGGAAACACCATATATTTT

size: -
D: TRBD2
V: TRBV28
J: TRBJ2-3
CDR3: CASSSRGGIRTDTQYF
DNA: TGTGCCAGCAGTTCCCGGGGGGGCATTCGCACAGATACGCAGTATTTT

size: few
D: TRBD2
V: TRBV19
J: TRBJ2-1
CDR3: CASSKGTTKWDEQFF
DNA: TGTGCCAGTAGTAAGGGGACTACCAAGTGGGATGAGCAGTTCTTC

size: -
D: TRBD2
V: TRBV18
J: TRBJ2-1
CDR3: CASSPRLAGDNEQFF
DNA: TGTGCCAGCTCACCACGATTAGCGGGAGACAATGAGCAGTTCTTC

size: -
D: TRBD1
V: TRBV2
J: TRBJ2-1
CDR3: CASSRDRDYEQFF
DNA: TGTGCCAGCAGTCGGGACAGGGATTATGAGCAGTTCTTC

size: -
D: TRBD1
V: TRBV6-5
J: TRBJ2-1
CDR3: CASAPGTGFSEQFF
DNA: TGTGCCAGCGCCCCCGGGACAGGGTTTAGTGAGCAGTTCTTC

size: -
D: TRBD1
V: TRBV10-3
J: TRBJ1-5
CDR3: CAINTGGGNQPQHF
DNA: TGTGCCATCAACACAGGGGGGGGTAATCAGCCCCAGCATTTT

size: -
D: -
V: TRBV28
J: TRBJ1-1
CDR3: CASSVPEVGPGAFF
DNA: TGTGCCAGCAGCGTACCCGAGGTGGGGCCGGGAGCTTTCTTT

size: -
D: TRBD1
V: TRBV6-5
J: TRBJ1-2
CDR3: CASSSWDRGGYTF
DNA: TGTGCCAGCAGTTCATGGGACAGGGGTGGCTACACCTTC

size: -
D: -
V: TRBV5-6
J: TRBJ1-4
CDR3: CASSVGYGSNEKLFF
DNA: TGTGCCAGCAGCGTGGGGTACGGGTCTAATGAAAAACTGTTTTTT

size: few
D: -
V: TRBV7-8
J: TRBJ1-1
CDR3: CASTNSGKTEAFF
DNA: TGTGCCAGCACTAATTCAGGGAAAACTGAAGCTTTCTTT

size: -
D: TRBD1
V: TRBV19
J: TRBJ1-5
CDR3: CASSTNTGTGAQPQHF
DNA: TGTGCCAGTAGTACAAACACCGGGACAGGGGCTCAGCCCCAGCATTTT

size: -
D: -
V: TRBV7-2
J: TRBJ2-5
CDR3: CASSASGLVYQETQYF
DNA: TGTGCCAGCAGCGCATCAGGGCTCGTTTACCAAGAGACCCAGTACTTC

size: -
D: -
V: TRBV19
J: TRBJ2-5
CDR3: CASSPGQETQYF
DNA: TGTGCCAGTAGTCCGGGACAAGAGACCCAGTACTTC

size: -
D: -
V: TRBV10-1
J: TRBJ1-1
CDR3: CAGLPLGPNTEAFF
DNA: TGCGCCGGACTCCCTTTGGGTCCGAACACTGAAGCTTTCTTT

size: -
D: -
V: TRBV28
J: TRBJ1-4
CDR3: CASAPGGGDHEKLFF
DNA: TGTGCCAGCGCTCCGGGGGGAGGGGATCATGAAAAACTGTTTTTT

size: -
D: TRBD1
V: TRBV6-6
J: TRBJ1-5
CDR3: CASSRGQGAVQPQHF
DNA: TGTGCCAGCAGCCGGGGACAGGGGGCGGTTCAGCCCCAGCATTTT

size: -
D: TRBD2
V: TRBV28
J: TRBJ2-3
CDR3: CAHRGEADTQYF
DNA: TGTGCACACCGGGGGGAGGCAGATACGCAGTATTTT

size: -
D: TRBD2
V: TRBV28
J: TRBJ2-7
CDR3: CASSFQRGRSYEQYF
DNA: TGTGCCAGCAGTTTTCAGCGGGGACGCTCCTACGAGCAGTACTTC

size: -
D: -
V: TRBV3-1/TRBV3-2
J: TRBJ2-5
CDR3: CASSQERGTGTQYF
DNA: TGTGCCAGCAGCCAAGAACGGGGGACCGGGACCCAGTACTTC

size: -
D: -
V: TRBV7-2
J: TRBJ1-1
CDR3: CASSPGSGGIMNTEAFF
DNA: TGTGCCAGCAGCCCAGGGTCCGGGGGAATTATGAACACTGAAGCTTTCTTT

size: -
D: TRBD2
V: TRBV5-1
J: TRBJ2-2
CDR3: CASSPGGANTGELFF
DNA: TGCGCCAGCAGCCCCGGGGGGGCGAACACCGGGGAGCTGTTTTTT

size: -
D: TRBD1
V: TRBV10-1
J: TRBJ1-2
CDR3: CAGCERNGTGKGYTF
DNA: TGCGCCGGGTGCGAAAGGAACGGGACAGGGAAGGGCTACACCTTC

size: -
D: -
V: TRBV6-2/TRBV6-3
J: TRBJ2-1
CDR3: CASSYARGFKDEQFF
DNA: TGTGCCAGCAGTTACGCGAGAGGGTTCAAGGATGAGCAGTTCTTC

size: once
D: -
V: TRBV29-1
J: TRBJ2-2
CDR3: CSVLGGDGDTGELFF
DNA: TGCAGCGTTCTAGGGGGGGATGGGGACACCGGGGAGCTGTTTTTT

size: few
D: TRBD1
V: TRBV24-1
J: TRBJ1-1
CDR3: CATSDGQGLTEAFF
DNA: TGTGCCACCAGTGATGGACAGGGGCTCACTGAAGCTTTCTTT

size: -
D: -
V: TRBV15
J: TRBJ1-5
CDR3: CATSRDFGRGQPQHF
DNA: TGTGCCACCAGCAGAGATTTCGGGAGGGGACAGCCCCAGCATTTT

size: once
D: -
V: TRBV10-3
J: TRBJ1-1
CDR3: CAISELAGQAEAFF
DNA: TGTGCCATCAGTGAGCTTGCAGGGCAGGCTGAAGCTTTCTTT

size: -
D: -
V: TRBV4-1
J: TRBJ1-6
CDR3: CASSLGGVGSPLHF
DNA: TGCGCCAGCAGCCTGGGGGGTGTCGGTTCACCCCTCCACTTT

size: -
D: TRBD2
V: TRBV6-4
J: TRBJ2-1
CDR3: CASSTSGTSGRISSYNEQFF
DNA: TGTGCCAGCAGTACGTCCGGGACTAGCGGGCGGATTAGCTCCTACAATGAGCAGTTCTTC

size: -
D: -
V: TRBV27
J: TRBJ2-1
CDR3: CASMGSSYNEQFF
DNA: TGTGCCAGCATGGGGAGCTCCTACAATGAGCAGTTCTTC

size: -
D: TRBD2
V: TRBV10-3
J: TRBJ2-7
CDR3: CAISEDLAGVSYEQYF
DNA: TGTGCCATCAGTGAGGATCTAGCGGGAGTCTCCTACGAGCAGTACTTC

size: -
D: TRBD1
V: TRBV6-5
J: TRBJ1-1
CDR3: CASSYRTGETEAFF
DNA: TGTGCCAGCAGTTATCGGACAGGGGAGACTGAAGCTTTCTTT

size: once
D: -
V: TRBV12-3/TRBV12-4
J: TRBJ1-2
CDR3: CASSLDRNYGYTF
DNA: TGTGCCAGCAGTTTGGACAGAAACTATGGCTACACCTTC

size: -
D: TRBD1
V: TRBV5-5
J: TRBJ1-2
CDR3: CASSGAGGPYGYTF
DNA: TGTGCCAGCAGCGGGGCAGGGGGACCCTATGGCTACACCTTC

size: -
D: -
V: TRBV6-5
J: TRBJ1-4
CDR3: CASSYGRNEKLFF
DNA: TGTGCCAGCAGTTACGGCAGAAATGAAAAACTGTTTTTT

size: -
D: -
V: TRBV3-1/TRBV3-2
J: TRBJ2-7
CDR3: CASSQAGGGAVSYEQYF
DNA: TGTGCCAGCAGCCAGGCTGGGGGGGGCGCAGTCTCCTACGAGCAGTACTTC

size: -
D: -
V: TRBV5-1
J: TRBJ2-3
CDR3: CASSLGRGSVVDTQYF
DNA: TGCGCCAGCAGCTTGGGGCGGGGTAGCGTGGTAGATACGCAGTATTTT

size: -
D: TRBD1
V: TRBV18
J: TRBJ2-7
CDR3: CASFPGQGGYEQYF
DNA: TGTGCCAGCTTTCCTGGACAGGGAGGATACGAGCAGTACTTC

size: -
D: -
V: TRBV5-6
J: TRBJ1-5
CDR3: CASSLGPDSNQPQHF
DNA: TGTGCCAGCAGCTTGGGGCCAGATAGCAATCAGCCCCAGCATTTT

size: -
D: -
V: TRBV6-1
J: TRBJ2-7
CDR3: CASEDSHYEQYF
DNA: TGTGCCAGCGAGGACAGCCACTACGAGCAGTACTTC

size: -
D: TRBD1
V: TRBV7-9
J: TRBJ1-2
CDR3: CASRTGTGSGYTF
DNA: TGTGCCAGCAGGACGGGGACAGGGAGCGGCTACACCTTC

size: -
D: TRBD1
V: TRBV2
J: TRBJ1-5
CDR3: CASMRTGDQPQHF
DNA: TGTGCCAGCATGCGGACAGGGGATCAGCCCCAGCATTTT

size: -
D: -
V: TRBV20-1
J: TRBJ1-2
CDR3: CSAYPAGGYTF
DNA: TGCAGTGCTTACCCGGCAGGGGGCTACACCTTC

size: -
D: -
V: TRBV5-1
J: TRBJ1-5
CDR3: CASSHDGYSNQPQHF
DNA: TGCGCCAGCAGCCACGACGGGTATAGCAATCAGCCCCAGCATTTT

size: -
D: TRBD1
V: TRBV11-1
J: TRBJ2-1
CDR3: CASMGDSYNEQFF
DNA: TGTGCCAGCATGGGGGACAGTTACAATGAGCAGTTCTTC